Listed below are T cell receptor beta chains from one sample, sequenced in a study of read filtering for tumor transcriptome and immune sequencing. TCRdb itself ran the reads through MiXCR, one entry per CDR3 protein. The sample lists roughly 49,000 distinct CDR3 sequences, less than 20% seen once, with less than 45% in the top ten. Sequences were obtained from a population of CD138-negative cells sorted from bone marrow. These TCRs come from a donor at least 40 years old with multiple myeloma. The CDR3 runs from the conserved cysteine through the conserved F or W. A D gene is named only where the DNA matches it firmly. Some rows mark clone size as missing; the rest say once, few, many or name a class of expanded clone.

CDR3: CASSLTPGGHFEAFF; DNA: TGTGCCAGCAGCTTAACGCCGGGGGGGCATTTTGAAGCTTTCTTT; size: NA; V: TRBV7-9; J: TRBJ1-1; D: NA
CDR3: CASRMTSGSYNEQFF; DNA: TGTGCCAGCAGGATGACCAGCGGGAGCTACAATGAGCAGTTCTTC; size: NA; V: TRBV5-5; J: TRBJ2-1; D: TRBD2
CDR3: CSFQGNSGRSYEQYF; DNA: TGCAGCTTTCAGGGAAATAGCGGGAGGTCCTACGAGCAGTACTTC; size: few; V: TRBV29-1; J: TRBJ2-7; D: TRBD2
CDR3: CASSARSGSTGELFF; DNA: TGTGCCAGCAGCGCTAGGAGCGGGAGCACCGGGGAGCTGTTTTTT; size: many; V: TRBV3-1; J: TRBJ2-2; D: TRBD2
CDR3: CASSVESQGGGETQYF; DNA: TGTGCCAGCAGCGTAGAATCTCAGGGTGGTGGAGAGACCCAGTACTTC; size: many; V: TRBV9; J: TRBJ2-5; D: NA
CDR3: CSARGRGGTYEQYF; DNA: TGCAGTGCCCGAGGGAGAGGAGGGACCTACGAGCAGTACTTC; size: NA; V: TRBV20-1; J: TRBJ2-7; D: NA
CDR3: CASSLQSDTQYF; DNA: TGTGCCAGCAGTTTACAATCAGATACGCAGTATTTT; size: many; V: TRBV28; J: TRBJ2-3; D: NA
CDR3: CASSIRGEDSYDEQFF; DNA: TGTGCCAGTAGTATCAGGGGGGAGGACTCCTACGATGAGCAGTTCTTC; size: once; V: TRBV19; J: TRBJ2-1; D: NA
CDR3: CASSPGVADYNEQFF; DNA: TGTGCCAGCAGCCCGGGGGTAGCGGACTACAATGAGCAGTTCTTC; size: few; V: TRBV11-3; J: TRBJ2-1; D: NA
CDR3: CASSQDAEREQYF; DNA: TGTGCCAGCAGCCAAGATGCGGAGCGGGAGCAGTACTTC; size: many; V: TRBV3-1; J: TRBJ2-7; D: NA
CDR3: CASSPGGEGSNTGAFF; DNA: TGTGCCAGCTCACCGGGCGGGGAAGGGTCGAACACTGGAGCTTTCTTT; size: NA; V: TRBV18; J: TRBJ1-1; D: NA
CDR3: CSERTGNTEAFF; DNA: TGCAGCGAGCGGACCGGGAACACTGAAGCTTTCTTT; size: many; V: TRBV29-1; J: TRBJ1-1; D: NA
CDR3: CSVEVQLATNEQFF; DNA: TGCAGCGTTGAAGTTCAACTAGCGACCAATGAGCAGTTCTTC; size: many; V: TRBV29-1; J: TRBJ2-1; D: TRBD2
CDR3: CASSLEAGSQETQYF; DNA: TGTGCCAGCAGCTTAGAGGCTGGCAGCCAAGAGACCCAGTACTTC; size: NA; V: TRBV7-9; J: TRBJ2-5; D: NA
CDR3: CASSVDGGGDTQYF; DNA: TGTGCCAGCAGCGTAGATGGTGGGGGGGATACGCAGTATTTT; size: few; V: TRBV9; J: TRBJ2-3; D: NA
CDR3: CSATTDRGTYEQYF; DNA: TGCAGTGCTACAACAGACAGGGGCACATACGAGCAGTACTTC; size: many; V: TRBV20-1; J: TRBJ2-7; D: TRBD1
CDR3: CASSVPSSYEQYF; DNA: TGTGCCAGCAGTGTTCCCAGCTCCTACGAGCAGTACTTC; size: NA; V: TRBV2; J: TRBJ2-7; D: NA
CDR3: CASSSTGNTGELFF; DNA: TGTGCCAGCAGTTCGACGGGGAACACCGGGGAGCTGTTTTTT; size: few; V: TRBV28; J: TRBJ2-2; D: NA
CDR3: CSVGEYGYTF; DNA: TGCAGTGTCGGGGAGTACGGCTACACCTTC; size: few; V: TRBV20-1; J: TRBJ1-2; D: NA
CDR3: CASSHESGIGLTEAFF; DNA: TGTGCCAGCAGCCATGAATCCGGGATAGGGCTCACTGAAGCTTTCTTT; size: many; V: TRBV3-1; J: TRBJ1-1; D: NA
CDR3: CASSGTGRTWTGELFF; DNA: TGTGCCAGCAGTGGGACGGGACGGACTTGGACCGGGGAGCTGTTTTTT; size: many; V: TRBV2; J: TRBJ2-2; D: NA
CDR3: CSVAPGRETQYF; DNA: TGCAGCGTTGCCCCGGGGAGGGAGACCCAGTACTTC; size: many; V: TRBV29-1; J: TRBJ2-5; D: NA
CDR3: CASSFEGGRITEAFF; DNA: TGTGCCAGCAGTTTTGAAGGGGGGCGGATCACTGAAGCTTTCTTT; size: many; V: TRBV28; J: TRBJ1-1; D: NA